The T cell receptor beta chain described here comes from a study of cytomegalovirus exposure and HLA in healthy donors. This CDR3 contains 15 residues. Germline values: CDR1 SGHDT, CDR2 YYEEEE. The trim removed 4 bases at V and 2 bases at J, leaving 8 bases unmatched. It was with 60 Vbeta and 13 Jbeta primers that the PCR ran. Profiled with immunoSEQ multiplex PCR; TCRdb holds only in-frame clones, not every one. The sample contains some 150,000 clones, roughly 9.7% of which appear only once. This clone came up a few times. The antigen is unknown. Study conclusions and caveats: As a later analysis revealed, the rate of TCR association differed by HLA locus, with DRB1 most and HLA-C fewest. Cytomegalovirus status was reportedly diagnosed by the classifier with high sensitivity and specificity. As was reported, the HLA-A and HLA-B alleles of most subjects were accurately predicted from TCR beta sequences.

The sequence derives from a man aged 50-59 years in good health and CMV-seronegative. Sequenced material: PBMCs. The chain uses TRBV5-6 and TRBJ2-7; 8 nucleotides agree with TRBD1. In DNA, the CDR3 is TGTGCCAGCAGCCTCCCCCCGGGACAGGCCTACGAGCAGTACTTC. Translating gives CASSLPPGQAYEQYF.